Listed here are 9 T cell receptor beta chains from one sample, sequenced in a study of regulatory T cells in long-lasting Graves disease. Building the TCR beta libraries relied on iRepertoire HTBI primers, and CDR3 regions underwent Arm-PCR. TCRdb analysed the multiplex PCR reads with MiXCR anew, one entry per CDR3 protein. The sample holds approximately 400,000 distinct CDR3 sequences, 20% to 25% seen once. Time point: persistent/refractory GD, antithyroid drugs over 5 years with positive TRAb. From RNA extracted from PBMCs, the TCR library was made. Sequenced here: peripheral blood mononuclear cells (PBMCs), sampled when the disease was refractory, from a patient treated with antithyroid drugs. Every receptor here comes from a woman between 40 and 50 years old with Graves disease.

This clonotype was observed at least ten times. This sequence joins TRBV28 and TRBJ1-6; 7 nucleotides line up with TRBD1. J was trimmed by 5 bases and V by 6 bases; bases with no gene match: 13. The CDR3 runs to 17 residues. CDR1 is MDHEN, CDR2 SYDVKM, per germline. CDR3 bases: TGTGCCAGCAGCCGATCAAGTAGGACAGGCAATAATTCACCCCTCCACTTT. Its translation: CASSRSSRTGNNSPLHF.

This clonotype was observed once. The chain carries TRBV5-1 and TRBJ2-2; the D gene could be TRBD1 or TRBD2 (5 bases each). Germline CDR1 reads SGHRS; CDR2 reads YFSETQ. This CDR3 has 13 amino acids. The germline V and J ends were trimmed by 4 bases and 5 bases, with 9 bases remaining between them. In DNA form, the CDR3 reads TGCGCCAGCAGCCCCTGGGGGACCGGGGAGCTGTTTTTT. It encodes CASSPWGTGELFF. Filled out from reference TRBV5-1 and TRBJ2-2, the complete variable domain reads KAGVTQTPRYLIKTRGQQVTLSCSPISGHRSVSWYQQTPGQGLQFLFEYFSETQRNKGNFPGRFSGRQFSNSRSEMNVSTLELGDSALYLCASSPWGTGELFFGEGSRLTVL.

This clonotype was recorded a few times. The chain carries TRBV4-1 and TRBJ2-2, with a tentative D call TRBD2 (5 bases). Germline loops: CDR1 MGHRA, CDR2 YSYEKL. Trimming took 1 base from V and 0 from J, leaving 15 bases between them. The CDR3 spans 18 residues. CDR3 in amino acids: CASSQVNRGNTNTGELFF. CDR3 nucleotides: TGCGCCAGCAGCCAAGTAAATCGGGGAAACACGAACACCGGGGAGCTGTTTTTT.

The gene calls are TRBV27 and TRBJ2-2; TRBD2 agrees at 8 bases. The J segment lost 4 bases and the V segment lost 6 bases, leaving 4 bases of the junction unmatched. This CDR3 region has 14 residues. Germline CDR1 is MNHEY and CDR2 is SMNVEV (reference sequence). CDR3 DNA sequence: TGTGCCAGCAGAGGGACTAGATCCACCGGGGAGCTGTTTTTT. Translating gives CASRGTRSTGELFF.

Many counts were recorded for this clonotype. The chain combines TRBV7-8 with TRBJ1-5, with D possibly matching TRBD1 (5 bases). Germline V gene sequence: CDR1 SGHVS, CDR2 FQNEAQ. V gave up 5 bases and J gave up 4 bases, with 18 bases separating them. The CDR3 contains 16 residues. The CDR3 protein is CASSPHPGGGNQPQHF. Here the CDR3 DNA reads TGTGCCAGCAGCCCTCATCCGGGGGGAGGGAATCAGCCCCAGCATTTT.

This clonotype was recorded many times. CDR3 DNA: TGTGCCAGCAGCCCCGACGGTAACTATGGCTACACCTTC. It codes for CASSPDGNYGYTF. V is TRBV7-2 and J is TRBJ1-2, with unresolved D. Trimming cost V 5 bases and J 1 base, with 8 bases left between them. Germline lookup yields CDR1 SGHTA and CDR2 FQGNSA. The length of the CDR3 is 13 residues.

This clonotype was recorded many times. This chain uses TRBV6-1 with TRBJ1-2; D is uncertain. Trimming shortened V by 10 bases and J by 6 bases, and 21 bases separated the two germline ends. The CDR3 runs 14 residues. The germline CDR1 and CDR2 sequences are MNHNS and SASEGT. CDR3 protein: CATEGGFGSNGYTF. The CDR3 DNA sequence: TGTGCCACCGAGGGAGGATTCGGGAGTAATGGCTACACCTTC.

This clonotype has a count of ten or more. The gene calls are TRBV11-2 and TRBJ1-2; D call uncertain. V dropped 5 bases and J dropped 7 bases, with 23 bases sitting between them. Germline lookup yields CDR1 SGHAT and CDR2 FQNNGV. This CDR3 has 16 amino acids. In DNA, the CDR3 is TGTGCCAGCAGCCCAACCAGGCTGAAGCCCGGACTTGGCTACACCTTC. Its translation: CASSPTRLKPGLGYTF.

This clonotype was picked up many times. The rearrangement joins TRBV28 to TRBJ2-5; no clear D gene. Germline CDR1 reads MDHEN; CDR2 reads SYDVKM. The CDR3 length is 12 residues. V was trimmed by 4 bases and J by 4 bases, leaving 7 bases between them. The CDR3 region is CASSSIGETQYF. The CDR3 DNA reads TGTGCCAGCAGTTCAATCGGAGAGACCCAGTACTTC.